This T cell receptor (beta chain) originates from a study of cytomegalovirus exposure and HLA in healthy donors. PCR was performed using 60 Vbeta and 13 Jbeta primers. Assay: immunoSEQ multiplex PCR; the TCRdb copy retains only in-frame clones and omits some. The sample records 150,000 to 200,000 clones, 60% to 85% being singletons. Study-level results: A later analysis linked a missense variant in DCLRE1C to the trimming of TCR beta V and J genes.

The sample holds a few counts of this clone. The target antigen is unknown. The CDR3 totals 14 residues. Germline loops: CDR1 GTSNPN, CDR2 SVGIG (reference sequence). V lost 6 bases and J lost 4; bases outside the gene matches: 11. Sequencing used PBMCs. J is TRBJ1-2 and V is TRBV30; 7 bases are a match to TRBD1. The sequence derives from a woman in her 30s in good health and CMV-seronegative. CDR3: CACEQGRGGYGYTF. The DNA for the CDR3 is TGTGCCTGCGAACAGGGGCGAGGGGGCTATGGCTACACCTTC.